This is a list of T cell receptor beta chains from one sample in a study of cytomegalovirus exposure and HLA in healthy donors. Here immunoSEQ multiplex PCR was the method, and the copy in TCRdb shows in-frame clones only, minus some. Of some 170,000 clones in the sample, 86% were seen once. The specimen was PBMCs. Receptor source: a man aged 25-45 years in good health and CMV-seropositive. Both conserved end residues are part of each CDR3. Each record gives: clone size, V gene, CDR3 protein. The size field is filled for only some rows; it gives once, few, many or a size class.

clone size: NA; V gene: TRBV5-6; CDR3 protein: CASSPRLAGSSYEQYF
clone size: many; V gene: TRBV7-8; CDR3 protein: CASSLARGSSYEQYF
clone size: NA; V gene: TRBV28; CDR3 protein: CASSRLAGAGEQYF
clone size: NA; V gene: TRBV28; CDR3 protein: CASSPDRGRHLPLNEKLFF
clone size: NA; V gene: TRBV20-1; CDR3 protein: CSAGRGAGYTF
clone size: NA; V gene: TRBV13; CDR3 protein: CASSVAGRTYEQYF
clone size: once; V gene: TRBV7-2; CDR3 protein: CASSSRTGGDEQFF
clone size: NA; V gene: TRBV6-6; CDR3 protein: CASSYSGGQGKGYTF
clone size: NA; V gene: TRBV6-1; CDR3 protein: CASSEDRNYEQYF
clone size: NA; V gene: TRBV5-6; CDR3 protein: CASSLLLRGTDTQYF
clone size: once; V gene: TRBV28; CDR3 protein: CASRGTGQGFYGYTF
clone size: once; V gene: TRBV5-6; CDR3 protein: CASSLWQTNYGYTF
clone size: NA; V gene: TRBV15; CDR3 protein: CATSREYGRSYEQYF
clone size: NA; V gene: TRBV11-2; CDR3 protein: CASSLFLADNEQFF
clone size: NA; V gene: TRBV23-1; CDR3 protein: CASSQENRKNTEAFF
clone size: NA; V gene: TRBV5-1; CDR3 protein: CASSSRTGGHEGYTF
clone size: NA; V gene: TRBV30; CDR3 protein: CAWSVLRDQPQHF
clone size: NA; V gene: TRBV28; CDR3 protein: CASIRDQQGPQHF
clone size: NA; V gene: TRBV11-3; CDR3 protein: CASSLLETQYF
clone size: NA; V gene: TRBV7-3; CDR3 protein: CASSLTATWGATGELFF